The 11 T cell receptor beta chains in this list originate from one sample, sequenced in a study of early T cells in non-severe SARS-CoV-2 infection. Each CDR3 protein is one row after TCRdb ran MiXCR on the 5' RACE reads. Among tens of thousands of distinct CDR3 sequences listed, around 12% were seen once. The starting material was whole blood, obtained at baseline. These receptors were obtained from an adult who was a healthcare worker with PCR-confirmed SARS-CoV-2 infection or an uninfected control (not recorded which).

This sequence joins TRBV29-1 and TRBJ1-4; D is uncertain. V was shortened by 0 bases and J by 13 bases, with 9 bases between the two germline ends. Germline loops: CDR1 SQVTM, CDR2 ANQGSEA. The CDR3 consists of 11 residues. The DNA of the CDR3 is TGCAGCGTTGAAGATCGATGGAGACTGTTTTTT. Its protein is CSVEDRWRLFF.

Many counts were recorded for this clonotype. The rearrangement joins TRBV20-1 to TRBJ2-7; 9 bases are a match to TRBD2. After removal of 5 bases from V and 5 bases from J, the junction contained 16 bases not matched to a gene. The germline V gene has CDR1 DFQATT and CDR2 SNEGSKA (reference sequence). The CDR3 is made up of 16 amino acids. The CDR3 reads CSAPQDVAGVLHEQYF. The DNA for the CDR3 is TGCAGTGCTCCCCAAGACGTAGCGGGAGTTCTCCACGAGCAGTACTTC.

This clonotype came up many times. The V call is TRBV28, the J call TRBJ2-7; D gene ambiguous. Germline CDR1 is MDHEN and CDR2 is SYDVKM. The CDR3 length is 14 residues. With 5 bases removed from V and 2 bases from J, the gap between germline ends came to 13 bases. The CDR3 coding sequence is TGTGCCAGCAGTCTACCCGGCCCTACCTACGAGCAGTACTTC. Its translation is CASSLPGPTYEQYF.

The chain links TRBV12-3 or TRBV12-4 to TRBJ1-1; D unresolved. V lost 5 bases and J 6 bases, leaving 10 bases between the germline ends. The CDR3 is 12 amino acids. The CDR3: CASSGVGAEAFF. In DNA, the CDR3 is TGTGCCAGCAGTGGGGTTGGGGCTGAAGCTTTCTTT.

This clonotype was seen a handful of times. The chain couples TRBV10-2 to TRBJ1-6, with 10 bases aligning to TRBD1. With 6 bases clipped from V and 5 bases from J, the junction kept 1 base outside the gene matches. The V gene's germline CDR1 is WSHSY and CDR2 SAAADI. This CDR3 comprises 14 residues. The CDR3 sequence is CASRGTGDNSPLHF. CDR3 DNA: TGCGCCAGCAGGGGGACAGGGGATAATTCACCCCTCCACTTT.

In its sample, this clonotype was seen many times. The gene calls are TRBV7-9 and TRBJ1-1; no definite D call. The V and J ends lost 4 bases and 6 bases respectively, with 12 bases between them. The CDR3 is 13 amino acids. Per germline, CDR1 SEHNR and CDR2 FQNEAQ (reference sequence). The CDR3 reads CASSSEVKAEAFF. CDR3 nucleotides: TGTGCCAGCAGCTCCGAAGTGAAAGCTGAAGCTTTCTTT.

V usage is TRBV5-1 and J usage is TRBJ2-5; D perhaps matches TRBD1 (6 bases). This CDR3 is 15 amino acids long. CDR1 and CDR2 from the germline V gene are SGHRS and YFSETQ. Between the trimmed V and J ends, which lost 2 bases and 2 bases, there was a span of 13 bases. Here the CDR3 reads CASSFAGQSQETQYF. The CDR3 DNA reads TGCGCCAGCAGCTTCGCTGGACAGTCTCAAGAGACCCAGTACTTC.

The chain links TRBV5-1 to TRBJ2-7, with D perhaps being TRBD1 or TRBD2 (5 bases each). CDR1 is SGHRS, CDR2 YFSETQ, per germline. Trimming stripped 0 bases from V and 7 bases from J, with 17 bases between. The CDR3 contains 15 residues. This CDR3 reads CASSLAGTGFNEQYF. DNA for the CDR3: TGCGCCAGCAGCTTGGCCGGGACCGGGTTTAATGAGCAGTACTTC. The whole variable domain, filled in from reference TRBV5-1 and TRBJ2-7, reads KAGVTQTPRYLIKTRGQQVTLSCSPISGHRSVSWYQQTPGQGLQFLFEYFSETQRNKGNFPGRFSGRQFSNSRSEMNVSTLELGDSALYLCASSLAGTGFNEQYFGPGTRLTVT.

The table lists this clonotype with a few counts. V usage is TRBV7-9 and J usage is TRBJ2-1; 7 bases map to TRBD2. The V gene's germline CDR1 is SEHNR and CDR2 FQNEAQ (reference sequence). V lost 5 bases, J lost 10 bases, and 11 bases stayed unmatched. This CDR3 region has 14 residues. CDR3 sequence reads: CASSLRIQGLEQFF. DNA of the CDR3: TGTGCCAGCAGCCTCCGAATTCAGGGACTAGAGCAGTTCTTC. Based on the CDR3 plus reference TRBV7-9 and TRBJ2-1, the full variable domain is DTGVSQNPRHKITKRGQNVTFRCDPISEHNRLYWYRQTLGQGPEFLTYFQNEAQLEKSRLLSDRFSAERPKGSFSTLEIQRTEQGDSAMYLCASSLRIQGLEQFFGPGTRLTVL.

This clonotype was seen many times. The chain couples TRBV7-8 to TRBJ2-3; no clear D gene. The germline gives CDR1 SGHVS, CDR2 FQNEAQ. Trimming stripped 2 bases from V and 1 base from J, with 7 bases between. The CDR3 runs 14 residues. CDR3 DNA: TGTGCCAGCAGCTTAACCGGAGGCACAGATACGCAGTATTTT. Its translation is CASSLTGGTDTQYF.

This clonotype was recorded at least ten times. The chain combines TRBV3-1 with TRBJ1-1, with D unresolved. V was cut by 0 bases and J by 4 bases, with 6 bases left in between. Germline V gene sequence: CDR1 LGHDT, CDR2 YNNKEL (reference sequence). This CDR3 has 13 residues. CDR3 nucleotide sequence: TGTGCCAGCAGCCAAGATTTTGCCACTGAAGCTTTCTTT. It translates to CASSQDFATEAFF.